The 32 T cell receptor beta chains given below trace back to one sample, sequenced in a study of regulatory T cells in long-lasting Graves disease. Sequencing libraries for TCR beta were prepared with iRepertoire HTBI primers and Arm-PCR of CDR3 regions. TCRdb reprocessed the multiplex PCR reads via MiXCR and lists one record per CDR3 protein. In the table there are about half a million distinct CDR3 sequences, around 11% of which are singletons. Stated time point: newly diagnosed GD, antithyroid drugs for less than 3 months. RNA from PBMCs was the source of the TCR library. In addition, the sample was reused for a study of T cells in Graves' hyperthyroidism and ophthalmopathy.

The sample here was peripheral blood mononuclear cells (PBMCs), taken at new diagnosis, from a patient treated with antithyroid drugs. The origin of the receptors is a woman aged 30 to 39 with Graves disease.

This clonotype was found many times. The CDR3, as DNA: TGTGCCAGCAGTTTCGTGGGCGGGAGTGGGAGGAATGAGCAGTTCTTC. Its protein is CASSFVGGSGRNEQFF. The gene calls are TRBV28 and TRBJ2-1, with TRBD2 matching over 7 bases. Per germline, CDR1 MDHEN and CDR2 SYDVKM. This CDR3 has 16 residues. Losses at the gene ends were 3 bases for V and 7 bases for J; bases not matched to a gene: 12.

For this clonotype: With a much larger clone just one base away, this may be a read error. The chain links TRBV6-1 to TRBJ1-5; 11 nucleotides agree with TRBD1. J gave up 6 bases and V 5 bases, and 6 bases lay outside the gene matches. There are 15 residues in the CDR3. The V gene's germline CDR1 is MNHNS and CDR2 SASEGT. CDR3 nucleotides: TGTGCCAGCAGTCAAGGACAGGGGGCGAGTCAGCCCCAGCATTTT. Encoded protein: CASSQGQGASQPQHF.

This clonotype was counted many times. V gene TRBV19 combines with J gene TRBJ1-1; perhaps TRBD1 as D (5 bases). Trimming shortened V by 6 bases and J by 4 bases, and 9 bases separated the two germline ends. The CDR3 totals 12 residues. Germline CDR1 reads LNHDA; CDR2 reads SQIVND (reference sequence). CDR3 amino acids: CASRWDATEAFF. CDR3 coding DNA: TGTGCCAGTAGATGGGACGCCACTGAAGCTTTCTTT.

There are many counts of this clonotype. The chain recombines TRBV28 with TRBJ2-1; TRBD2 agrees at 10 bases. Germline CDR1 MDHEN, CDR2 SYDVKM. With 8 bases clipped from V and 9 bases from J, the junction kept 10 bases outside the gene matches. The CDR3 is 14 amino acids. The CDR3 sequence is CASGRLAGVGEQFF. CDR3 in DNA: TGTGCCAGCGGGCGCCTAGCGGGAGTTGGTGAGCAGTTCTTC.

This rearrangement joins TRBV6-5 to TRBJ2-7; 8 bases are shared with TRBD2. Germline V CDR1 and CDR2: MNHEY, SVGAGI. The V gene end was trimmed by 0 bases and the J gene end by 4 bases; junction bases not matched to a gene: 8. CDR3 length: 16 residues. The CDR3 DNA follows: TGTGCCAGCAGTTACTCGATAGGTACTAGCGGTTACGAGCAGTACTTC. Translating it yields CASSYSIGTSGYEQYF.

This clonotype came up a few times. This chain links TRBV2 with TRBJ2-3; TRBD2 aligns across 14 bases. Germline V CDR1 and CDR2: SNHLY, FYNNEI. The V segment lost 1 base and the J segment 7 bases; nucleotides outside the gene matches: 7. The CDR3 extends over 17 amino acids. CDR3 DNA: TGTGCCAGCAGTGAAGGGCGACTAGCGGGAGGGTTGAATACGCAGTATTTT. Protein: CASSEGRLAGGLNTQYF.

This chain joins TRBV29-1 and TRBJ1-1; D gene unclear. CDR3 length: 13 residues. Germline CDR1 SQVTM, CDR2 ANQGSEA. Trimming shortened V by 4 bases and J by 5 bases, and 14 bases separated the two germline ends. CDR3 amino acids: CSVGVGAGTEAFF. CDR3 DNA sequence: TGCAGCGTTGGGGTTGGTGCGGGTACTGAAGCTTTCTTT. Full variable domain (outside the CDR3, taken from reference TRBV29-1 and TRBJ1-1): SAVISQKPSRDICQRGTSLTIQCQVDSQVTMMFWYRQQPGQSLTLIATANQGSEATYESGFVIDKFPISRPNLTFSTLTVSNMSPEDSSIYLCSVGVGAGTEAFFGQGTRLTVV.

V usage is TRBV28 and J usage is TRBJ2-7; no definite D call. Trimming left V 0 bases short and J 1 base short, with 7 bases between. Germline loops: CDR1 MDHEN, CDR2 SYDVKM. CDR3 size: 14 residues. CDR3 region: CASSLWLQSYEQYF. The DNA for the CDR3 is TGTGCCAGCAGTTTATGGCTACAATCCTACGAGCAGTACTTC.

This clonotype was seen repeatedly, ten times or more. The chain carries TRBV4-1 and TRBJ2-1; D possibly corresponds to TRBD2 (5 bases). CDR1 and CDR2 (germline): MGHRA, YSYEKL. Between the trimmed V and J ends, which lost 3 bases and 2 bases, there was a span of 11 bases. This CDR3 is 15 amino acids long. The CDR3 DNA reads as TGCGCCAGCAGCCATGTGGACTCCGCCTACAATGAGCAGTTCTTC. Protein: CASSHVDSAYNEQFF.

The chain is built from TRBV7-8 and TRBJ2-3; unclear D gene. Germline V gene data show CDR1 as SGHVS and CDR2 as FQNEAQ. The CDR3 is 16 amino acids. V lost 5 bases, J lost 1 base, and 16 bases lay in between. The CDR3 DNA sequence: TGTGCCAGCAGCGCCCATACACCGACTGGCACAGATACGCAGTATTTT. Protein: CASSAHTPTGTDTQYF.

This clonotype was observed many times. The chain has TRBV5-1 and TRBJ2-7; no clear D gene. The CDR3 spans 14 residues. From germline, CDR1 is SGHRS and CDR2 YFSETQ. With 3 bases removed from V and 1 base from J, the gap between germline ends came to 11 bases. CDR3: CASSSRVKSYEQYF. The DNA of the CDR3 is TGCGCCAGCAGCTCCCGGGTGAAGTCCTACGAGCAGTACTTC.

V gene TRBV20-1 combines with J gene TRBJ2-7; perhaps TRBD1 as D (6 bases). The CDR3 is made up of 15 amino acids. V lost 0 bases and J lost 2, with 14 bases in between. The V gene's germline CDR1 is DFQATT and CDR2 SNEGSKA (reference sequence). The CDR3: CSARDGDTGTYEQYF. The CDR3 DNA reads TGCAGTGCTAGAGACGGGGACACGGGAACCTACGAGCAGTACTTC.

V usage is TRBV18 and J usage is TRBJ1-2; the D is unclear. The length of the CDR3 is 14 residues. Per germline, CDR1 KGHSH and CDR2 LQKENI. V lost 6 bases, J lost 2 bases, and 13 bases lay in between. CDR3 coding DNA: TGTGCCAGCTCCGGCCGGGGTCCGAACTATGGCTACACCTTC. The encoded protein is CASSGRGPNYGYTF.

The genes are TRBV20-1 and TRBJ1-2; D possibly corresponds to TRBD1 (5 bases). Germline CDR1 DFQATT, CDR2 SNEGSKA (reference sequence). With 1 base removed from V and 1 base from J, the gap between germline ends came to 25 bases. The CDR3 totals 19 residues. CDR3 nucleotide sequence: TGCAGTGCTAGAGTGTCCGTTTTTGGGGGAAGTACCCTTAACTATGGCTACACCTTC. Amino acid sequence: CSARVSVFGGSTLNYGYTF.

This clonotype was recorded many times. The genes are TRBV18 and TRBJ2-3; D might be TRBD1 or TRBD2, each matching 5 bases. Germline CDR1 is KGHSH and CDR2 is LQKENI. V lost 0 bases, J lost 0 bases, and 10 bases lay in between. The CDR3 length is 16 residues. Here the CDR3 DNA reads TGTGCCAGCTCACCACCCTATGGGACCAGCACAGATACGCAGTATTTT. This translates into CASSPPYGTSTDTQYF.

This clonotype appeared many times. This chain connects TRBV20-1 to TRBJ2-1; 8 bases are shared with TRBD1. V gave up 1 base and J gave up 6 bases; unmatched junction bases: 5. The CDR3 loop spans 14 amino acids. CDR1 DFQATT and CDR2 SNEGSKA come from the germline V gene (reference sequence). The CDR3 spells CSARAGGSSNEQFF. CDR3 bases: TGCAGTGCTAGAGCAGGGGGCTCGAGCAATGAGCAGTTCTTC.

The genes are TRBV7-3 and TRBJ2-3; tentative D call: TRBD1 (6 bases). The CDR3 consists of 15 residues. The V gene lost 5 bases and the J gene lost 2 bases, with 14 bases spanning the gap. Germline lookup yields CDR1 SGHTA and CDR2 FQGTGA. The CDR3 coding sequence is TGTGCCAGCAGCCCCCTACAGGGACACACAGATACGCAGTATTTT. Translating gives CASSPLQGHTDTQYF.

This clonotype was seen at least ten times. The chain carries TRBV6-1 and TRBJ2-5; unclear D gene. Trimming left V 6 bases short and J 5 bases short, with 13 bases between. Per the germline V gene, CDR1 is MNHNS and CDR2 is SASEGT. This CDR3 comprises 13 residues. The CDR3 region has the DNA TGTGCCAGCAGATCACCCGGAGCGGAGACCCAGTACTTC. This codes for CASRSPGAETQYF.

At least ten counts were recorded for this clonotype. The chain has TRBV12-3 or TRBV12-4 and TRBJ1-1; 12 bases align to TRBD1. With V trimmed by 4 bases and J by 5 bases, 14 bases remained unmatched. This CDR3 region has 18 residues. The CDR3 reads CASSSGGTGGEFGTEAFF. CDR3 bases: TGTGCCAGCAGTTCGGGGGGGACAGGGGGCGAGTTTGGGACTGAAGCTTTCTTT.

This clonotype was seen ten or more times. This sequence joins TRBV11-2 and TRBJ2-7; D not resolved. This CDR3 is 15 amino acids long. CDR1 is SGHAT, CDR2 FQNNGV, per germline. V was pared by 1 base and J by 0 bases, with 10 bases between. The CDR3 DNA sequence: TGTGCCAGCAGCTTAGGGGCAGTCCGCTCCTACGAGCAGTACTTC. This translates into CASSLGAVRSYEQYF.

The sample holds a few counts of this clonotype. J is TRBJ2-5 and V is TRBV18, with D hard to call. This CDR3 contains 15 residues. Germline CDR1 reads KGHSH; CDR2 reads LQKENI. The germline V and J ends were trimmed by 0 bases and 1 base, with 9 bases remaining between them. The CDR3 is CASSPPNGGQETQYF. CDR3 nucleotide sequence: TGTGCCAGCTCACCACCAAACGGCGGCCAAGAGACCCAGTACTTC.

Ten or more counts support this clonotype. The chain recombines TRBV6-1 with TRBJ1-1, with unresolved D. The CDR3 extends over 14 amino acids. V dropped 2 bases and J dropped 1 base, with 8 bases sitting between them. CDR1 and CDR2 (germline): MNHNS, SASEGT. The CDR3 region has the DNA TGTGCCAGCAGTGAAATAGGGTCGAACACTGAAGCTTTCTTT. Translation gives CASSEIGSNTEAFF.

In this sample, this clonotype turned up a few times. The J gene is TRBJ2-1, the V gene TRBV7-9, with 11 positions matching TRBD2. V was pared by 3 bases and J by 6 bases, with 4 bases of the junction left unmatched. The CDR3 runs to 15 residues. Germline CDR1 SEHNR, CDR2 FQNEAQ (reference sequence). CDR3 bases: TGTGCCAGCAGCTTGGGACTAGCGGAGATCAATGAGCAGTTCTTC. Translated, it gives CASSLGLAEINEQFF.

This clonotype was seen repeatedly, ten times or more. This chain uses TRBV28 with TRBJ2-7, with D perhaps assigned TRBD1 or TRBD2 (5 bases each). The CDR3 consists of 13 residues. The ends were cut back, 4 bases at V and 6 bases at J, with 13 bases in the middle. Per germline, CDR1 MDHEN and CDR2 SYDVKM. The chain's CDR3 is CASSSGAGGEQYF. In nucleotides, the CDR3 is TGTGCCAGCAGTTCCGGGGCTGGGGGCGAGCAGTACTTC. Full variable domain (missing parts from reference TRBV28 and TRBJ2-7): DVKVTQSSRYLVKRTGEKVFLECVQDMDHENMFWYRQDPGLGLRLIYFSYDVKMKEKGDIPEGYSVSREKKERFSLILESASTNQTSMYLCASSSGAGGEQYFGPGTRLTVT.

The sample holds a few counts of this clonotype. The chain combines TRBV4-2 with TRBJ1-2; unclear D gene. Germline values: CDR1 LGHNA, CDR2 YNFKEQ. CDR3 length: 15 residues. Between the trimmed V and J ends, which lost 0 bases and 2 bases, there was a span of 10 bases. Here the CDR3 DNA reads TGTGCCAGCAGCCAAGAGGCAGGACCGAACTATGGCTACACCTTC. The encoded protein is CASSQEAGPNYGYTF.

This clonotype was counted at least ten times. CDR3 sequence reads: CASSFSGRTNTGELFF. In DNA, the CDR3 is TGTGCCAGCAGCTTTAGCGGGAGAACGAACACCGGGGAGCTGTTTTTT. This sequence joins TRBV7-3 and TRBJ2-2, with 9 bases that match TRBD2. This CDR3 is built from 16 residues. Germline V gene sequence: CDR1 SGHTA, CDR2 FQGTGA. J was trimmed by 0 bases and V by 3 bases; bases with no gene match: 2.

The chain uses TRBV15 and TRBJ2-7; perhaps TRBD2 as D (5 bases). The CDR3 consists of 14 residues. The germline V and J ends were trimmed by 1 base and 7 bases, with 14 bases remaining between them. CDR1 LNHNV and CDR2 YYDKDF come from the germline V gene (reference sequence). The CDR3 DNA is TGTGCCACCAGCAGAGTCCTCGTCTCGGGGGAGCAGTACTTC. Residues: CATSRVLVSGEQYF.

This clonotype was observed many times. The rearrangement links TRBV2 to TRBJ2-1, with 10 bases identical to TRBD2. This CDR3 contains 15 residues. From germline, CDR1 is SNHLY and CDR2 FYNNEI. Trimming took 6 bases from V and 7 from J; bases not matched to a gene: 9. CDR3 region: CASRRGLAYENEQFF. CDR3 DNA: TGTGCCAGCAGGAGGGGACTAGCGTACGAGAATGAGCAGTTCTTC.

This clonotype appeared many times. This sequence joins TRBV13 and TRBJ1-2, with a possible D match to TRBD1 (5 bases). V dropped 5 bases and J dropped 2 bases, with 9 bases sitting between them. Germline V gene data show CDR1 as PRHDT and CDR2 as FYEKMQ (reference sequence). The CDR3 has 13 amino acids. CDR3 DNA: TGTGCCAGCAGCCGACAGAGAAACTATGGCTACACCTTC. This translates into CASSRQRNYGYTF.

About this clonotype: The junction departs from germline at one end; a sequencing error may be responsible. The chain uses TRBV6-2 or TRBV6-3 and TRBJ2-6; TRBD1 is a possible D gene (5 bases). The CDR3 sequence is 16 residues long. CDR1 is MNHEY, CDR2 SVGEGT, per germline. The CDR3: CASSYRRSSGANILTF. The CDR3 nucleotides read TGTGCCAGCAGTTACCGACGGTCCTCTGGGGCCAACATCCTGACTTTC.

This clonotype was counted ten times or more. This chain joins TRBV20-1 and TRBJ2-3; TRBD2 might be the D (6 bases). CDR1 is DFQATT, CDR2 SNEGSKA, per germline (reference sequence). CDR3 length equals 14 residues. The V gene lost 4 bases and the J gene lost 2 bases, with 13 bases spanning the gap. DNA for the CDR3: TGCAGTGCTAAGGGCGGGACCTCCACAGATACGCAGTATTTT. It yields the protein CSAKGGTSTDTQYF.

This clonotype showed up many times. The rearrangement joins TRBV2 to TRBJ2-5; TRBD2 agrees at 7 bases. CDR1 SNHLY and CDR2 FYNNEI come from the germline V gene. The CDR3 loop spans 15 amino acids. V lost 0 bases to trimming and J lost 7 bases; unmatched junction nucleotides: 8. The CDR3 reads CASSEAWTGGGTQYF. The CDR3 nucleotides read TGTGCCAGCAGTGAAGCGTGGACGGGAGGAGGGACCCAGTACTTC.